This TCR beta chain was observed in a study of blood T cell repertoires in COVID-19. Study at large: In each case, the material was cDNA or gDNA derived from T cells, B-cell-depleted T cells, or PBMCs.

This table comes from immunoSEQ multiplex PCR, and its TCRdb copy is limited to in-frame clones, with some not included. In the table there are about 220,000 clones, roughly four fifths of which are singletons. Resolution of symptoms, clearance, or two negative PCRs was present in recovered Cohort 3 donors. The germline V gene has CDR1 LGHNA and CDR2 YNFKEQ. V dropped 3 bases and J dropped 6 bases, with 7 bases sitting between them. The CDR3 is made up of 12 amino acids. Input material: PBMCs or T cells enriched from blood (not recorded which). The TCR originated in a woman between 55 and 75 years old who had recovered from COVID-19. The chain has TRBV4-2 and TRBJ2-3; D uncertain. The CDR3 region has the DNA TGTGCCAGCAGCCAGTCGAGGGATACGCAGTATTTT. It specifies CASSQSRDTQYF.